Listed below are T cell receptor beta chains from one sample, sequenced in a study of tumor and adjacent non-tumor tissue in lung cancer. Each CDR3 protein is one row after TCRdb ran MiXCR on the multiplex PCR reads. The table includes 98,000 or so distinct CDR3 sequences, roughly 80% detected once. Sample: distant non-tumor lung tissue. The origin of the receptors is a man in his sixties with small cell lung cancer. Each CDR3 is given with its conserved first and last residue. A D gene is named only where the DNA matches it firmly. Expanded clones get a size class; other rows say once, few or many, or leave the size out.

J gene: TRBJ2-2; clone size: .; D gene: .; CDR3 length: 14; V gene: TRBV2; CDR3 DNA: TGTGCCAGCAGTGGGACAGCACTCACCGGGGAGCTGTTTTTT; CDR3 protein: CASSGTALTGELFF
J gene: TRBJ2-2; clone size: few; D gene: .; CDR3 length: 14; V gene: TRBV11-3; CDR3 DNA: TGTGCCAGCAGCTCTCACCGAAACTCTGGGGAGCTGTTTTTT; CDR3 protein: CASSSHRNSGELFF
J gene: TRBJ1-1; clone size: .; D gene: .; CDR3 length: 13; V gene: TRBV11-2; CDR3 DNA: TGTGCCAGCAGCTCTCGAAATGAGCCTGAAGCTTTCTTT; CDR3 protein: CASSSRNEPEAFF
J gene: TRBJ1-2; clone size: .; D gene: TRBD1; CDR3 length: 15; V gene: TRBV4-1; CDR3 DNA: TGCCCCAGCAATCAAGGCCAACAGGGGAACTATGGCTACACCTTC; CDR3 protein: CPSNQGQQGNYGYTF
J gene: TRBJ2-2; clone size: .; D gene: .; CDR3 length: 13; V gene: TRBV6-6; CDR3 DNA: TGTGCCAGCAATTCTTCGAACACAGGGGAGCTGTTTTTT; CDR3 protein: CASNSSNTGELFF
J gene: TRBJ1-1; clone size: .; D gene: .; CDR3 length: 13; V gene: TRBV11-2; CDR3 DNA: TGTGTCAGCAGCCCTCGAAGTGAGCCTGAAGTTTTCTTC; CDR3 protein: CVSSPRSEPEVFF
J gene: TRBJ1-6; clone size: .; D gene: .; CDR3 length: 13; V gene: TRBV29-1; CDR3 DNA: TGCGGCGCGATGAGCTCCTATAATTCATCCCTCCACTTT; CDR3 protein: CGAMSSYNSSLHF
J gene: TRBJ2-1; clone size: .; D gene: .; CDR3 length: 15; V gene: TRBV11-1; CDR3 DNA: TGTGCCAGCGACTTAGAGAGGACGACCTACAATGGGCAGTTCTTC; CDR3 protein: CASDLERTTYNGQFF
J gene: TRBJ2-7; clone size: .; D gene: TRBD1; CDR3 length: 15; V gene: TRBV4-2; CDR3 DNA: TGTGCCAGCAGCCAGAAGCGGACAGGGGTCTACGAGCACTACTTC; CDR3 protein: CASSQKRTGVYEHYF
J gene: TRBJ1-2; clone size: many; D gene: TRBD1; CDR3 length: 14; V gene: TRBV6-6; CDR3 DNA: TGTGCCAGCACCCAACAGGGGGCAGACTATGGCTACACCTTC; CDR3 protein: CASTQQGADYGYTF
J gene: TRBJ2-3; clone size: .; D gene: .; CDR3 length: 15; V gene: TRBV11-2; CDR3 DNA: TGTGCCAGCAGCAATATGGGGATTCACACAGATACGCAGTATTTT; CDR3 protein: CASSNMGIHTDTQYF
J gene: TRBJ1-6; clone size: .; D gene: .; CDR3 length: 12; V gene: TRBV11-2; CDR3 DNA: TGTACCAACAGCTTAGAAAAGCTACCCCTCCTCTTT; CDR3 protein: CTNSLEKLPLLF
J gene: TRBJ2-7; clone size: .; D gene: .; CDR3 length: 13; V gene: TRBV7-9; CDR3 DNA: TGTGACAGCAGCCTGCGGCAGCACTACGAGCAGTACTTC; CDR3 protein: CDSSLRQHYEQYF
J gene: TRBJ2-5; clone size: .; D gene: .; CDR3 length: 12; V gene: TRBV10-2; CDR3 DNA: TGCACCAGCAGTGACTCAATTGAGACCCACTACTTC; CDR3 protein: CTSSDSIETHYF
J gene: TRBJ2-2; clone size: .; D gene: .; CDR3 length: 16; V gene: TRBV6-2/TRBV6-3; CDR3 DNA: TGTGCCAGCAGTTTAGATCCTATCTCGAACACCGGGGAGCTGTTTTTT; CDR3 protein: CASSLDPISNTGELFF
J gene: TRBJ2-2; clone size: .; D gene: .; CDR3 length: 16; V gene: TRBV5-1; CDR3 DNA: TGCGCTAGCAGCTTGGAGGAGGGGGCGGACGCCGGGGAGCTGTTTTTT; CDR3 protein: CASSLEEGADAGELFF